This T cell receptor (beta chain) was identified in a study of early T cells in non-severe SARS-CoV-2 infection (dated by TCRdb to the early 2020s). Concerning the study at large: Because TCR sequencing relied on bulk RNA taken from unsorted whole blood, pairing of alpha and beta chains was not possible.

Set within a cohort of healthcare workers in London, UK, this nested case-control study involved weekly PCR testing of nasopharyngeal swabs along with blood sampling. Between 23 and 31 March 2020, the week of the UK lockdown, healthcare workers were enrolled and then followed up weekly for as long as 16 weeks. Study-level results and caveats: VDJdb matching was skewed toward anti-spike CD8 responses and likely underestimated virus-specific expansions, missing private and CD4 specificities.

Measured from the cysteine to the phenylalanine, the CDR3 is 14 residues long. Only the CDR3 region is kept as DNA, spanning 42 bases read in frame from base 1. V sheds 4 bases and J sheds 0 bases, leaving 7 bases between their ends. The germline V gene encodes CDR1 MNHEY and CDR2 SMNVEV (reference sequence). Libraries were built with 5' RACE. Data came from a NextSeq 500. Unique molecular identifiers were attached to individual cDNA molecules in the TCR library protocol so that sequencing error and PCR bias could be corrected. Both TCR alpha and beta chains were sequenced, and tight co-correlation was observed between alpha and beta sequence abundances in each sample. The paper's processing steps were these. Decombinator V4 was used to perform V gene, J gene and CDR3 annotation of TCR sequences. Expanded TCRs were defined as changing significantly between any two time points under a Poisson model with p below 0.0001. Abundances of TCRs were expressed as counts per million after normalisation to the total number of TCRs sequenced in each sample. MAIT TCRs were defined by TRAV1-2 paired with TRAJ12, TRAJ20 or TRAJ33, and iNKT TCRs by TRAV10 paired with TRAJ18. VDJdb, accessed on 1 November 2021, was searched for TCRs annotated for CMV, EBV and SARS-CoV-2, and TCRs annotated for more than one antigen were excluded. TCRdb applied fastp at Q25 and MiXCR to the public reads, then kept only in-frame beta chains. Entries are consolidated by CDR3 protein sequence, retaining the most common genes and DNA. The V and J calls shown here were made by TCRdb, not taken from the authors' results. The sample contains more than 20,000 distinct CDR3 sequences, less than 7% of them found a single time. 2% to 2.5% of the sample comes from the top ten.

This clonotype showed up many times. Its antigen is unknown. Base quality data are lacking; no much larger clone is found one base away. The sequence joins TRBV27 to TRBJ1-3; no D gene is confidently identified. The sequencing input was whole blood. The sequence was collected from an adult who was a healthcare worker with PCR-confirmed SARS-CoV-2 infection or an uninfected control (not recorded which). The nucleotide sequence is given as TGTGCCAGCAGTTCGTTCGGCTCTGGAAACACCATATATTTT. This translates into CASSSFGSGNTIYF.